The present entry profiles one TCR beta chain with its context. TCRdb's copy holds only in-frame clones and misses some; the assay was immunoSEQ multiplex PCR. The sample carries some 78,000 clones, about 92% recorded once. The germline V gene has CDR1 SGHDT and CDR2 YYEEEE. The CDR3 is made up of 15 amino acids. V was cut by 5 bases and J by 3 bases, with 18 bases left in between. These data are taken from a study of technical replicates of blood from a few donors. The TCR originated in a human donor in good health. Sequenced input: T cells isolated from PBMCs. The J gene is TRBJ2-7, the V gene TRBV5-6; no clear D gene. Here the CDR3 DNA reads TGTGCCAGCAGACTGGCCAGTTGGGCCAACTACGAGCAGTACTTC. Translation gives CASRLASWANYEQYF. Full variable domain (rest looked up from reference TRBV5-6 and TRBJ2-7): DAGVTQSPTHLIKTRGQQVTLRCSPKSGHDTVSWYQQALGQGPQFIFQYYEEEERQRGNFPDRFSGHQFPNYSSELNVNALLLGDSALYLCASRLASWANYEQYFGPGTRLTVT.